Listed below are T cell receptor beta chains from one sample, sequenced in a study of cytomegalovirus exposure and HLA in healthy donors. The data were produced by immunoSEQ multiplex PCR, yet TCRdb's version contains in-frame clones alone and is incomplete. The sample consists of 150,000 to 170,000 clones, about 80% of them appearing once. The sequencing input was PBMCs. These receptors were obtained from a middle-aged woman in good health and CMV-seronegative. CDR3s include the opening cysteine and the closing phenylalanine or tryptophan.

cdr3_aa v_call
CASSLGQGNTGELFF TRBV7-7
CASSGGLGGRNQPQHF TRBV6-1
CASFRGSQAFF TRBV27
CASSPQGVPSSYEQYF TRBV18
CASSSGQGVETQYF TRBV5-1
CASSQLDREGDTQYF TRBV4-1
CASRDRAYNEQFF TRBV2
CASSSTGTGFNQPQHF TRBV27
CASSMWAGVLNTEAFF TRBV19
CASSLGLPSSYNEQFF TRBV7-6
CASSQPPGREIYNEQFF TRBV4-1
CASSLASPFGQYF TRBV7-9
CASSRGQSTYEQYF TRBV5-6
CASSFGLGQGSEQYF TRBV5-5
CAWKTGQGGYEQYF TRBV30
CASSLVGGGRTDTQYF TRBV5-1
CASRTGQGSGTYF TRBV28
CASAPGAGTNTGELFF TRBV5-1
CASSLGGQGRGGDTQYF TRBV7-8
CASSPKTGNTGELFF TRBV5-4
CASSEQVSSEKLFF TRBV6-1
CASSQTPGERGEKLFF TRBV4-2
CASSLGGSNNQQFF TRBV5-6
CASSFSGGQETQYF TRBV5-4
CAISESPAGAPDTQYF TRBV10-3
CASSQENRFTEAFF TRBV4-1
CASLMEGFFYKAFF TRBV19
CASSADRGPTEAFF TRBV2
CASRSGIQETQYF TRBV25-1
CSVERDSKGTEAFF TRBV29-1
CASSLGTGDVAGNQPQHF TRBV5-1
CASSATSGGAVEQFF TRBV6-1
CASSLEGVSYNSPLHF TRBV5-1
CASSVWQNTGELFF TRBV9
CASSAHDGQHSSYEQYF TRBV27
CASTLDGRGNSPLHF TRBV7-2
CAWSTRQGNQPQHF TRBV30
CASSIRPGVRNEKLFF TRBV27
CASSSRTSLSTDTQYF TRBV7-8
CASSLAGSQETQYF TRBV5-6
CASRRRQGAGEQFF TRBV7-2
CSVDNWEGPYEQYF TRBV29-1
CASSSGGSDEKLFF TRBV27
CATSRKTQGTEAFF TRBV15
CATSDRGGYEQYF TRBV19
CASSYSAGVNTEAFF TRBV6-5
CASRPRQGTYGYTF TRBV7-9
CASSVLRGNYGYTF TRBV9
CASSTGQSGEKLFF TRBV28
CASSFREGLYMNTEAFF TRBV11-3